Listed here is a single T cell receptor beta chain. Libraries were prepared by immunoSEQ multiplex PCR; TCRdb keeps only in-frame clonotypes and omits some of them. The profile shows over 250,000 clones, about four fifths of them singletons. Unmatched junction bases numbered 6, after V lost 0 bases and J lost 7 bases. CDR1 and CDR2 from the germline V gene are SGHRS and YFSETQ. This CDR3 region has 14 residues. This entry belongs to a study of blood T cell repertoires in COVID-19. For the study at large: Some COVID-19 samples were acute and others convalescent; all came from the United States, Italy and Spain. Sample material is recorded as cDNA or gDNA derived from T cells, B-cell-depleted T cells, or PBMCs.

This study enrolled people aged about 18 to 90 from about 24 US geographic areas. Exposed study participants had met a COVID-19 case within 2 weeks before entry. The chain joins TRBV5-1 to TRBJ1-2; 7 bases are a match to TRBD1. The sequenced sample consisted of PBMCs or T cells enriched from blood (not recorded which). The TCR sequence derives from a man aged 35-49 years who had been exposed to COVID-19. The CDR3 is CASSLEGTEFGYTF. In DNA, the CDR3 is TGCGCCAGCAGCTTGGAAGGGACAGAGTTTGGCTACACCTTC.